Included here is one T cell receptor (beta chain) sequence, with context. These data originate in a study of OX40 agonist ivuxolimab in advanced cancers. About the research overall: About 44% of patients had received prior checkpoint inhibitor therapy. Three patients, one with hepatocellular carcinoma and two with cutaneous melanoma, achieved partial responses.

V dropped 1 base and J dropped 5 bases, with 4 bases sitting between them. The CDR3 contains 12 residues. CDR1 is LGHNA and CDR2 is YSLEER in the germline V gene. A history of autoimmune disease or systemic immunosuppression excluded patients. Samples were taken at baseline and on day 1 of cycles 4 and 7. The table came from immunoSEQ multiplex PCR; TCRdb's copy has only in-frame clones and leaves some out. The table includes 70,000 to 90,000 clones, about 80% detected once. Sample: CD4+ or CD8+ T cells sorted from blood, taken in a trial of the OX40 agonist ivuxolimab. This clonotype originated in an adult with an advanced solid tumor such as melanoma, head and neck, liver or kidney cancer. This sequence joins TRBV4-3 and TRBJ2-3; D gene uncertain. CDR3 DNA sequence: TGCGCCAGCAGCCAAGGAGTAGATACGCAGTATTTT. Its translation: CASSQGVDTQYF.